Listed here are 8 T cell receptor beta chains from one sample, sequenced in a study of tumor-infiltrating lymphocytes in primary liver carcinoma. The input was roughly 0.5 ug total RNA; TCR beta cDNA was made from it with a constant-region primer. The TCR beta library was amplified through three nested multiplex PCR rounds in a modified ARM-PCR procedure. Investigators reported that the first two PCR rounds, at roughly 10 cycles each, used TRBV1-TRBV30 forward primers with a C-beta reverse primer. Each CDR3 protein is one row after TCRdb ran MiXCR on the multiplex PCR reads. The repertoire has over 250,000 distinct CDR3 sequences, almost 60% of them found once; the top ten carry around 15%. The source of the blood RNA was unsorted whole blood, and germline DNA was extracted as well. Sequencing input: peripheral blood. Source of these receptors: a woman aged 30 to 39 with primary liver carcinoma and hepatitis B virus infection.

As to this clonotype: One base away lies a much larger clone, so this may be a sequencing read error. V and J are TRBV6-2 or TRBV6-3 and TRBJ2-3; D ambiguous. V was pared by 8 bases and J by 4 bases, with 13 bases between. Germline V gene sequence: CDR1 MNHEY, CDR2 SVGEGT. The CDR3 has 13 amino acids. This chain's CDR3 is CASEAYPPDTQYF. DNA for the CDR3: TGTGCCAGCGAGGCCTACCCCCCAGATACGCAGTATTTT.

The chain recombines TRBV11-2 with TRBJ2-1, with D possibly matching TRBD2 (5 bases). V shed 4 bases and J shed 7 bases, with 20 bases lying between them. Per the germline V gene, CDR1 is SGHAT and CDR2 is FQNNGV. The CDR3 is 16 amino acids. CDR3 bases: TGTGCCAGCAGCTCACCCGGGAACCAGGCGGCGAATGAGCAGTTCTTC. Protein sequence: CASSSPGNQAANEQFF.

About this clonotype: One end of the junction fails to match germline, which may point to a read error. The chain is built from TRBV11-2 and TRBJ2-7; no clear D. Per germline, CDR1 SGHAT and CDR2 FQNNGV. The CDR3 loop spans 12 amino acids. The CDR3 reads CASGLGSYEQYF. The CDR3 region has the DNA TGTGCCAGCGGCTTGGGCTCCTACGAGCAGTACTTC.

The J gene is TRBJ2-7, the V gene TRBV6-2 or TRBV6-3; a weak D match, TRBD2 (5 bases). CDR3 length equals 16 residues. The V and J ends lost 2 bases and 3 bases respectively, with 17 bases between them. CDR1 is MNHEY, CDR2 SVGEGT, per germline. The CDR3, as DNA: TGTGCCAGCAGTTACCCCCTAACGGGAACTCACTACGAGCAGTACTTC. Protein product: CASSYPLTGTHYEQYF.

This clonotype was recorded many times. The rearrangement links TRBV11-2 to TRBJ2-3; D gene uncertain. The CDR3 has 13 amino acids. Germline V gene lookup returns CDR1 SGHAT and CDR2 FQNNGV. With 1 base removed from V and 4 bases from J, the gap between germline ends came to 6 bases. CDR3 in amino acids: CASSLGVADTQYF. CDR3 nucleotides: TGTGCCAGCAGCTTAGGGGTCGCAGATACGCAGTATTTT.

The chain joins TRBV6-5 to TRBJ2-3, with 11 bases that match TRBD1. Per the germline V gene, CDR1 is MNHEY and CDR2 is SVGAGI. CDR3 length: 15 residues. Trimming took 8 bases from V and 5 from J; bases not matched to a gene: 9. CDR3 in DNA: TGTGCCAGCGGACAGGGGGCTACTCCAATAGATACGCAGTATTTT. The encoded protein is CASGQGATPIDTQYF.

The chain employs TRBV6-2 or TRBV6-3 and TRBJ1-1; unclear D gene. The CDR3 runs 14 residues. The germline V gene encodes CDR1 MNHEY and CDR2 SVGEGT. V was clipped by 7 bases and J by 4 bases, with 16 bases between them. The CDR3 loop reads CASTSWDWGTEAFF. The CDR3, as DNA: TGTGCCAGCACCTCCTGGGATTGGGGCACTGAAGCTTTCTTT.

In its sample, this clonotype was seen many times. This chain uses TRBV6-5 with TRBJ2-2, with D perhaps TRBD2 (7 bases). There are 16 residues in the CDR3. V lost 2 bases and J 3 bases, leaving 13 bases between the germline ends. Looked up from germline, CDR1 is MNHEY and CDR2 is SVGAGI. The CDR3 loop is CASSYGEGVDTGELFF. The CDR3, as DNA: TGTGCCAGCAGTTACGGGGAGGGGGTGGACACCGGGGAGCTGTTTTTT.